This TCR beta chain was sequenced during a study of untreated major depressive disorder. The study's findings and limits: TRBV05-01 (Vbeta 5.1) usage was higher in CD4+ T cells of depressed patients than controls.

Depression in patients ranged from moderate to severe. Enrichment usually gave about 95% pure CD4+ T cells. On this clone: The antigen is unknown.

The data were produced by immunoSEQ multiplex PCR, yet TCRdb's version contains in-frame clones alone and is incomplete. The repertoire holds 20,000 or so clones, with more than 85% as singletons. This CDR3 region has 14 residues. Germline V gives CDR1 SGHRS, CDR2 YFSETQ. The V end lost 3 bases, the J end lost 1 base, and 10 bases lay between the germline ends. The sample consisted of CD4+ T cells from PBMCs. This receptor was taken from a woman between 40 and 55 years old with major depressive disorder. The J gene is TRBJ2-5, the V gene TRBV5-1; tentative D call: TRBD2 (5 bases). CDR3 coding DNA: TGCGCCAGCAGCTGGGAGTCGGGCCAAGAGACCCAGTACTTC. It encodes CASSWESGQETQYF.